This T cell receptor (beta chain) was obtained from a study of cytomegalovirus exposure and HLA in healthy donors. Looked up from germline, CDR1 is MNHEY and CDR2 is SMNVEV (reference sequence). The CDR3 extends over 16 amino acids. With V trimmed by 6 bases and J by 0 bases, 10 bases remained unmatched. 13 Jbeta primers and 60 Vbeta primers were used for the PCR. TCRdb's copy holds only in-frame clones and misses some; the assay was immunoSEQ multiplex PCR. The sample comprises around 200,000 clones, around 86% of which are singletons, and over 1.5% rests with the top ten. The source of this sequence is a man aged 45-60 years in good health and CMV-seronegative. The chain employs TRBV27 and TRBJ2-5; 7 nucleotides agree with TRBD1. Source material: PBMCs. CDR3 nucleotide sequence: TGTGCCAGCAGCTCCCGAAGAGGGACAGACCAAGAGACCCAGTACTTC. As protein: CASSSRRGTDQETQYF.